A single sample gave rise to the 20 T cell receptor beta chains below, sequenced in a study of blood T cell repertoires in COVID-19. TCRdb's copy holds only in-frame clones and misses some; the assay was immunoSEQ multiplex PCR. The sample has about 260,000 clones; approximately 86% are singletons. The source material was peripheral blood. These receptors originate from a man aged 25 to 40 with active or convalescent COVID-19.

The CDR3: CASSADRKYEQYF. CDR3 DNA: TGTGCCAGCAGTGCGGACAGAAAATACGAGCAGTACTTC. This chain connects TRBV12-3 or TRBV12-4 to TRBJ2-7; D might be TRBD1 (6 bases). The CDR3 loop spans 13 amino acids. Trimming stripped 5 bases from V and 4 bases from J, with 12 bases between.

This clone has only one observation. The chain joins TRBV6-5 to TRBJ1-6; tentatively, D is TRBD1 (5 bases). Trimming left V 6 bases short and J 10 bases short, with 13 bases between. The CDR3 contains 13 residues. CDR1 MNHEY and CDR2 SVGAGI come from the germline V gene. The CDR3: CASRLTVQSPLHF. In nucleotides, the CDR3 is TGTGCCAGCAGACTGACAGTGCAATCACCCCTCCACTTT.

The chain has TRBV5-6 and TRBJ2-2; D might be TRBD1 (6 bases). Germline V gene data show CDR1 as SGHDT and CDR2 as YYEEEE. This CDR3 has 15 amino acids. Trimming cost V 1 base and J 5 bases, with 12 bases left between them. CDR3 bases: TGTGCCAGCAGCTTGTACAGGACAGTGACCGGGGAGCTGTTTTTT. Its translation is CASSLYRTVTGELFF.

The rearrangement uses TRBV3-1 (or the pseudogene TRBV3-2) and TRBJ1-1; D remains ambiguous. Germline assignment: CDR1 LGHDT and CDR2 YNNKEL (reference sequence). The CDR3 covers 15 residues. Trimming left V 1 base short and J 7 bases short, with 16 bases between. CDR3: CASSQVFPGFDEAFF. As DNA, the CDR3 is TGTGCCAGCAGCCAAGTCTTCCCGGGGTTTGATGAAGCTTTCTTT.

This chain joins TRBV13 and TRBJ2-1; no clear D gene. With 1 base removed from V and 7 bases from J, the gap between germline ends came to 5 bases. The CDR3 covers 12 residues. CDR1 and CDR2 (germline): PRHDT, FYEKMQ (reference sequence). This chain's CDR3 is CASSLVLNEQFF. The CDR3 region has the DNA TGTGCCAGCAGCTTAGTCTTAAATGAGCAGTTCTTC.

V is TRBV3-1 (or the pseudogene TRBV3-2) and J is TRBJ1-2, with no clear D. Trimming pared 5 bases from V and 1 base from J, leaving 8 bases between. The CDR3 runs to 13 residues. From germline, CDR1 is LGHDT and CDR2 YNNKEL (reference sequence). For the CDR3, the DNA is TGTGCCAGCAGCGGGCAGCTTAACTATGGCTACACCTTC. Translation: CASSGQLNYGYTF.

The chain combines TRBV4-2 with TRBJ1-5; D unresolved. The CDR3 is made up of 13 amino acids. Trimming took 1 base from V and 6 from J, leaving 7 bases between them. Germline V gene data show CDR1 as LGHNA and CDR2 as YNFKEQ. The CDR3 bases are TGTGCCAGCAGCCAAGCTACGGGTCAGCCCCAGCATTTT. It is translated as CASSQATGQPQHF.

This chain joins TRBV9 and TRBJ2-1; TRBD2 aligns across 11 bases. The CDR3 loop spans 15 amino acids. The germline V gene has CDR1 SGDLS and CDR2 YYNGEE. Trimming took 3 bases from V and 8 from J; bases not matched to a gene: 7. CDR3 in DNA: TGTGCCAGCAGCGCGTCGACTAGCGGGGAGCATGAGCAGTTCTTC. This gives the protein CASSASTSGEHEQFF. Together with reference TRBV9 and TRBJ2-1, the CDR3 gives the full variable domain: DSGVTQTPKHLITATGQRVTLRCSPRSGDLSVYWYQQSLDQGLQFLIQYYNGEERAKGNILERFSAQQFPDLHSELNLSSLELGDSALYFCASSASTSGEHEQFFGPGTRLTVL.

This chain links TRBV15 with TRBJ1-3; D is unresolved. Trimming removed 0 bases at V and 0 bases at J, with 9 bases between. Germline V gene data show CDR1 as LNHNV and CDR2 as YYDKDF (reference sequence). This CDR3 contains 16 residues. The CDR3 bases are TGTGCCACCAGCAGAGATTCCGGTAACTCTGGAAACACCATATATTTT. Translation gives CATSRDSGNSGNTIYF. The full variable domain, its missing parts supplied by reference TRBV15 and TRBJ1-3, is DAMVIQNPRYQVTQFGKPVTLSCSQTLNHNVMYWYQQKSSQAPKLLFHYYDKDFNNEADTPDNFQSRRPNTSFCFLDIRSPGLGDTAMYLCATSRDSGNSGNTIYFGEGSWLTVV.

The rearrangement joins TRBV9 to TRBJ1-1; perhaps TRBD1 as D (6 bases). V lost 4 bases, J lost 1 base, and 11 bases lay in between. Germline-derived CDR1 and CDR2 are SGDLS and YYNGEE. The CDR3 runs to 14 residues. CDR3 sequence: CASSPGQSNTEAFF. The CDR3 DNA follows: TGTGCCAGCAGCCCCGGACAGTCGAACACTGAAGCTTTCTTT.

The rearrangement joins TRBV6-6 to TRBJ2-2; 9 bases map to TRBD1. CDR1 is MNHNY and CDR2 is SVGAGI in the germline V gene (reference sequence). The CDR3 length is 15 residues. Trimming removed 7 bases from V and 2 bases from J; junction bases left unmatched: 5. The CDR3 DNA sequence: TGTGCCAGCACCTCGACAGGGGGTAACACCGGGGAGCTGTTTTTT. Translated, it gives CASTSTGGNTGELFF.

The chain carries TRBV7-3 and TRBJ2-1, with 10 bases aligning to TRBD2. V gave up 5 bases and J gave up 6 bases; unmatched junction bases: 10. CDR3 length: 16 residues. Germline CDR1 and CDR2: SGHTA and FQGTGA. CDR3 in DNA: TGTGCCAGCAGCCCCATTGGAGCGGGGGGGCCCAATGAGCAGTTCTTC. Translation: CASSPIGAGGPNEQFF.

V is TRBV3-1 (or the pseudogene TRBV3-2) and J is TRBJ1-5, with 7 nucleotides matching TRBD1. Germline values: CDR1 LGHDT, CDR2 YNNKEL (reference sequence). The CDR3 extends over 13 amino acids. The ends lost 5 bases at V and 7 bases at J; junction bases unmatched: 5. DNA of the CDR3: TGTGCCAGCAGCTTCAACAGGGGACAGCCCCAGCATTTT. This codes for CASSFNRGQPQHF.

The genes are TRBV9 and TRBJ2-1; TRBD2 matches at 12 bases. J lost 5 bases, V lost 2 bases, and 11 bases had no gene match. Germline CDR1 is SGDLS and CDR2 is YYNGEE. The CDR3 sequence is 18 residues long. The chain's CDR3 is CASSVFGLAGGTDNEQFF. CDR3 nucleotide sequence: TGTGCCAGCAGCGTCTTCGGTCTAGCGGGGGGGACAGACAATGAGCAGTTCTTC.

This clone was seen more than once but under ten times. Written as DNA, the CDR3 is TGTGCCAGCAGTGACACTGGGAGGGAGGGTGGCTACACCTTC. Its protein product is CASSDTGREGGYTF. V and J are TRBV6-1 and TRBJ1-2; D is undetermined. V gave up 3 bases and J gave up 7 bases, with 15 bases separating them. CDR1 is MNHNS, CDR2 SASEGT, per germline. The CDR3 covers 14 residues.

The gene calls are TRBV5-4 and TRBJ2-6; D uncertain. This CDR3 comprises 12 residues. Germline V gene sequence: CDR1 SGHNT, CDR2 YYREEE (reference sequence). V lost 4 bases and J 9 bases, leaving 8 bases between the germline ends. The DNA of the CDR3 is TGTGCCAGCAGCAGCCAAGACAACGTCCTGACTTTC. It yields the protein CASSSQDNVLTF.

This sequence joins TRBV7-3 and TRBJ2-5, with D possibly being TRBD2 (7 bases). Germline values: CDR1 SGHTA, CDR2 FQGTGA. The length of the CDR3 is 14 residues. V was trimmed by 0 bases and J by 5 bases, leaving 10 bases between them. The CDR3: CASSLTGGPETQYF. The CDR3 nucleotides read TGTGCCAGCAGCTTAACCGGGGGGCCGGAGACCCAGTACTTC.

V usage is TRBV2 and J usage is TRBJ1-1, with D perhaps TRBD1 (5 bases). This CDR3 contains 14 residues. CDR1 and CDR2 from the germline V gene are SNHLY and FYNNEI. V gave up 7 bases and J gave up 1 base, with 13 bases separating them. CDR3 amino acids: CASNLGHPNTEAFF. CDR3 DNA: TGTGCCAGCAACCTAGGACATCCGAACACTGAAGCTTTCTTT. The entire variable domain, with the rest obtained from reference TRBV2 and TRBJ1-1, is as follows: EPEVTQTPSHQVTQMGQEVILRCVPISNHLYFYWYRQILGQKVEFLVSFYNNEISEKSEIFDDQFSVERPDGSNFTLKIRSTKLEDSAMYFCASNLGHPNTEAFFGQGTRLTVV.

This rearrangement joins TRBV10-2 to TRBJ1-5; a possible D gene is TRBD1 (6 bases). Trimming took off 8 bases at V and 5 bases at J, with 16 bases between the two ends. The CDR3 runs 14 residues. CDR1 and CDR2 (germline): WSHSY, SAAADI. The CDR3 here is CASYSGEGHQPQHF. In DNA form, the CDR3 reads TGCGCCAGCTATTCAGGGGAAGGACATCAGCCCCAGCATTTT.

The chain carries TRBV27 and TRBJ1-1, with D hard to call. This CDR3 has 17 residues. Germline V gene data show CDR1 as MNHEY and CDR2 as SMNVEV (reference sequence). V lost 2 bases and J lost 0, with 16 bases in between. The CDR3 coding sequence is TGTGCCAGCAGTTTACTCCCCGGAACAGAGTTGAACACTGAAGCTTTCTTT. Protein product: CASSLLPGTELNTEAFF.